This paragraph reports one T cell receptor (beta chain). This clone was counted a few times. The antigen this receptor binds is unknown. Base qualities are not provided; no much larger clone lies one nucleotide away. Genomic DNA was isolated and then used for TCRbeta deep sequencing. The immunoSEQ assay, provided as a commercial service, was used for both TCRbeta CDR3 sequencing and the initial data processing. From the authors' description of their analysis: Reads were demultiplexed, adapter and primer sequences were trimmed, similar clones were merged through frequency-ratio clustering, and V, D, J genes were annotated using IMGT. In its TCRdb copy, this immuneACCESS table keeps in-frame sequences only and misses some clones. Where compared with another copy, unresolved V genes explain less than half of these, and the others have no known cause. V, J and clone size are those of that table, while D and trimming were read from the DNA. Present in this sample are 13,000 or so clones, more than 75% of which were seen just once. 32% of the sample is taken by the ten largest.

The data are from a study of somatic mutations in T cells in chronic GVHD (dated by TCRdb to about 2020). Sorting staining used anti-CD3, anti-CD4, anti-CD8 and a Vbeta20 antibody from the IOTest Beta Mark kit on a FACSAria III, with purity above 97%. Peripheral blood was drawn into sodium heparin tubes, and mononuclear cells were separated by Ficoll-Paque PLUS density gradient centrifugation. Before TCRbeta deep sequencing, the CD4+ Vbeta20+, CD4+ Vbeta20-, and CD8+ T cell fractions were FACS-sorted. According to the germline V gene, CDR1 reads SGHDN and CDR2 reads FVKESK. V is clipped by 1 base and J by 11 bases, and the sequence between their germline boundaries is 20 bases long. The CDR3 contains 15 residues, cysteine and phenylalanine counted. Only the CDR3 part of the read is kept: 45 bases, read in frame from the first base.

Input material: Vbeta20-negative CD4+ T cells from blood. According to the study, the label for this sample's cell subset or site signals: CD4+ T cells sorted as TCR Vbeta20 negative by flow cytometry. The chain joins TRBV14 to TRBJ1-1; possibly the D gene is TRBD1, per 5 matching bases. The sequence came from a male patient aged 50 to 59 with chronic graft-versus-host disease. Once a transplant has taken place, some T cells may be donor derived. The DNA is as follows: TGTGCCAGCAGCCAAGTATCCGCAGGGCTCCGGCGGGCTTTCTTT. This is translated as CASSQVSAGLRRAFF.